This entry concerns a single T cell receptor beta chain. This clone occurred a few times. The clone's antigen remains unknown. Per-base qualities were not stored, and no clone one base away is much larger. The source of the sample is a study of beta chain features in type 1 diabetes listed by TCRdb under 2018. Context from the whole study: Mean age, gender distribution, total cell number and subset yield were not different between patients and healthy donors. A total of around 100 million sorted cells were examined across all samples, and RNA yield correlated strongly with the number of cells per subset. Naive and central memory subsets were obtained from all 28 donors, but regulatory and stem cell-like memory subsets were isolated from only 8 patients and 8 healthy donors. In the study, recently diagnosed type 1 diabetes patients and matched healthy donors were compared on the TCRB repertoires of their sorted circulating CD4+ T cell subsets. The full study reports these points: Because cDNA was sequenced instead of genomic DNA, activated cells with high expression could be over-represented, although the groups did not differ in activation or CD3 levels. PCR may preferentially amplify shorter templates, but because patient and control samples were amplified and corrected together, any resulting skew would affect both groups equally. Naive, central memory and regulatory TCRB repertoires appeared to be more alike among patients than among healthy donors. Type 1 diabetes patients showed a moderate but significant shortening of TCRB CDR3 length in all four CD4+ subsets. Only small numbers of individuals were included in the HLA sub-analyses, which left unresolved whether HLA type had any influence on TCRB rearrangement. Patients with type 1 diabetes made fewer insertions and deleted more nucleotides at VDJ recombination sites, implying thymic rearrangement abnormalities.

The entire amount of isolated RNA was reverse transcribed using the High Capacity cDNA Reverse Transcription Kit, so the sequenced TCRB transcripts were expressed ones. Deep immunoSEQ sequencing was performed on naive, central memory and regulatory T cell samples, with an average of approximately 3.9 million total reads per sample. After sorted cells were lysed in RLT buffer, RNA was extracted with DNase-treated RNeasy Micro or Mini kits, with the choice depending on cell number. To prevent cross-contamination, each cell subset was processed individually, whereas patient and healthy donor samples were processed jointly. Using the immunoSEQ multiplex PCR, TCRB sequences were amplified from cDNA into 87-bp fragments spanning the CDR3 region. Sequencing of the amplicons was done on the Illumina HiSeq platform. The source study handled its data this way. PCR bias was computationally corrected using synthetic template baselines, reads within Hamming distance 2 were collapsed, and singletons that could not be merged were discarded. By aligning reads against IMGT, V, D and J genes, CDR3 length, and insertions or deletions at six rearrangement sites were assigned. Within each subset, clonotype counts were normalized to the number of sorted cells before true diversity and Gini coefficients were calculated with the tcR R package. Repertoire sharing was quantified using the overlap coefficient calculated on TCRB nucleotide sequences. Imported from immuneACCESS, the table was reduced by TCRdb to in-frame sequences with V and J called. These copies leave out some clones; in studies compared against another copy, an unresolved V gene accounts for under half, and the cause of the remainder is not known. V and J calls plus clone size are reproduced from that table; the DNA served to infer D and trimming. This sample is represented by over 150,000 clones; over 9% of them were singletons. More than 0.4% of the sample lies in the top ten.

From each donor, a single peripheral blood sample of about 100 mL on average was drawn into heparinised tubes. A BD FACSAria II and a panel including CD45RO, CCR7, CD25, CD127, CD95 and CD27 were used to sort naive, central memory, regulatory and stem cell-like memory CD4+ T cells. All sorted populations exceeded 95% purity. PBMCs were isolated right away by Lymphoprep density gradient centrifugation and were stained directly, without culture. To minimize batch effects, samples were stained and sorted in pairs, one healthy donor with one patient per experiment. V has 6 bases trimmed and J has 2 bases trimmed; junction bases matching no gene number 6. The CDR3 runs 14 residues from the cysteine to the phenylalanine. The entry retains the CDR3 DNA only, 42 bases that are in frame from base 1. Reading the germline V gene (reference sequence) gives CDR1 MNHEY and CDR2 SMNVEV.

Sequencing was done on a sample of central memory CD4+ T cells from blood. In this chain, TRBV27 is recombined with TRBJ2-7; 8 of the junction bases match TRBD1. The source is a man younger than 40 with type 1 diabetes. The DNA sequence is TGTGCCAGCAGAGGACAGGGACGGACCTACGAGCAGTACTTC. This translates into CASRGQGRTYEQYF.